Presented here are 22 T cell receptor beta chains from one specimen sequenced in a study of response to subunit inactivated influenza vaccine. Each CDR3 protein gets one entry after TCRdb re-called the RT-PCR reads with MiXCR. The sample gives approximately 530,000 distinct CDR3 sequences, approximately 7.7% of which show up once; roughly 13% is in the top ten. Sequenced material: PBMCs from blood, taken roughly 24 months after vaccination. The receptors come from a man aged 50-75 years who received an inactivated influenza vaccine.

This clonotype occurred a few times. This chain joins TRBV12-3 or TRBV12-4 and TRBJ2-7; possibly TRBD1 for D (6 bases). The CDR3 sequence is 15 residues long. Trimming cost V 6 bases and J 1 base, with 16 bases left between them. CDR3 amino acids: CASSSGQPGSYEQYF. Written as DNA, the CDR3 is TGTGCCAGCAGCTCCGGACAGCCGGGGTCCTACGAGCAGTACTTC.

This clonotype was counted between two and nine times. The CDR3, as DNA: TGTGCCACCAGCAGAGATCGGGGCGGGCGCACAGATACGCAGTATTTT. The encoded protein is CATSRDRGGRTDTQYF. V and J are TRBV15 and TRBJ2-3; D possibly matches TRBD1 or TRBD2 (5 bases each). The germline V gene has CDR1 LNHNV and CDR2 YYDKDF (reference sequence). The CDR3 sequence is 16 residues long. Trimming took 0 bases from V and 1 from J, leaving 11 bases between them.

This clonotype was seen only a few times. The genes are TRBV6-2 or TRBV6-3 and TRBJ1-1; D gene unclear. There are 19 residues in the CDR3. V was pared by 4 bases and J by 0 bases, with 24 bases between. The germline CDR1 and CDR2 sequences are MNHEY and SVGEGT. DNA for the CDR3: TGTGCCAGCAGTTTTGTGTTTGGGGATATGAGGGTCATGAACACTGAAGCTTTCTTT. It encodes CASSFVFGDMRVMNTEAFF.

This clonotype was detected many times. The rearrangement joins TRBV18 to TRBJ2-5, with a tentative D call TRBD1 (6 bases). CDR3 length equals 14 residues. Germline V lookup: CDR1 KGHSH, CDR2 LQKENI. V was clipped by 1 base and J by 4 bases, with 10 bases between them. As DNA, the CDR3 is TGTGCCAGCTCACCACTTGGGGGCCCAGAGACCCAGTACTTC. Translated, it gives CASSPLGGPETQYF.

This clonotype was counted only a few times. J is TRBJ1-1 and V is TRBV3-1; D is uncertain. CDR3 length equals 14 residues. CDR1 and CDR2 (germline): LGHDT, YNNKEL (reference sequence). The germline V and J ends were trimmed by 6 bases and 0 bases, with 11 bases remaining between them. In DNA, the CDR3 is TGTGCCAGCAGTCAGGCTGTAATGAACACTGAAGCTTTCTTT. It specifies CASSQAVMNTEAFF.

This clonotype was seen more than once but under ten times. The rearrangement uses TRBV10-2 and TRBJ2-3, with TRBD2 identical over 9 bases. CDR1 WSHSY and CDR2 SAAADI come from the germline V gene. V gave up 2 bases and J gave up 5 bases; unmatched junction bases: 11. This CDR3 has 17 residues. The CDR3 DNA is TGCGCCAGCAGTGAGCAGGGGTCTAGCGGGGAGAAAGATACGCAGTATTTT. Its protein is CASSEQGSSGEKDTQYF.

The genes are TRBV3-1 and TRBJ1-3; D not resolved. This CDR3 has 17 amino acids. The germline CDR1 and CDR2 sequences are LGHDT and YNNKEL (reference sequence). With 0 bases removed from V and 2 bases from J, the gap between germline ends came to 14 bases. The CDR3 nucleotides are TGTGCCAGCAGCCAAGACTCGGGAAGGTCGGCTGGAAACACCATATATTTT. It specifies CASSQDSGRSAGNTIYF.

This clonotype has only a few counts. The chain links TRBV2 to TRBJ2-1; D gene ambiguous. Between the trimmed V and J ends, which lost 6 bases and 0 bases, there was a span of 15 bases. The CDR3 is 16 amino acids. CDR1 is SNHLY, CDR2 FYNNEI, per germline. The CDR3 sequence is CASRLESQSSYNEQFF. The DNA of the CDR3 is TGTGCCAGCAGGTTGGAGAGCCAGAGCTCCTACAATGAGCAGTTCTTC.

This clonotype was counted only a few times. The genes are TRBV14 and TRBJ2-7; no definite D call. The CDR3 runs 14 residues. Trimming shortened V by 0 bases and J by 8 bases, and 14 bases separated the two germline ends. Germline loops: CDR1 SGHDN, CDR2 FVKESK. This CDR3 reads CASSQDVSQAKQYF. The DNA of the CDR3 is TGTGCCAGCAGCCAAGATGTCAGTCAAGCCAAGCAGTACTTC.

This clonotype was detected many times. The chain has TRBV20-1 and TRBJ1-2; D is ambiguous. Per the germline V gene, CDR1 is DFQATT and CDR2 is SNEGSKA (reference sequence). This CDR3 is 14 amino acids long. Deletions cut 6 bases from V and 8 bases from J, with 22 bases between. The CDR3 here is CSAPSSSASTGYTF. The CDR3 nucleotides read TGCAGTGCCCCTTCTTCCTCTGCCTCGACCGGCTACACCTTC.

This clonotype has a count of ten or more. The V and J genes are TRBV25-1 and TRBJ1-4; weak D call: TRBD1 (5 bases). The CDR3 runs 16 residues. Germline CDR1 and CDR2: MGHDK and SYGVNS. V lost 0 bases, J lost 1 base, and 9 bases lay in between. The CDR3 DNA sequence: TGTGCCAGCAGTGAATACGGGAGGGGAACTAATGAAAAACTGTTTTTT. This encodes CASSEYGRGTNEKLFF.

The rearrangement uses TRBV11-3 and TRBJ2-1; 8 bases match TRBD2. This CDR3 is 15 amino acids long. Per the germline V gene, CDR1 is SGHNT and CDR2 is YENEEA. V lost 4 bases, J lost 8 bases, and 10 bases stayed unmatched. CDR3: CASSSGTSWGDEQFF. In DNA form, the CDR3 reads TGTGCCAGCAGCTCAGGGACTAGTTGGGGGGATGAGCAGTTCTTC. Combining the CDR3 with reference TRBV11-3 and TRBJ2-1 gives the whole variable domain EAGVVQSPRYKIIEKKQPVAFWCNPISGHNTLYWYLQNLGQGPELLIRYENEEAVDDSQLPKDRFSAERLKGVDSTLKIQPAELGDSAVYLCASSSGTSWGDEQFFGPGTRLTVL.

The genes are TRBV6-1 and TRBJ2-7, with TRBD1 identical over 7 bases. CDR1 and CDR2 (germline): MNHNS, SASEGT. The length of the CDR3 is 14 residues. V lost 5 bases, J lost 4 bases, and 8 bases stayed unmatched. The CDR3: CASSQTGTDYEQYF. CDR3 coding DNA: TGTGCCAGCAGTCAAACCGGGACAGATTACGAGCAGTACTTC.

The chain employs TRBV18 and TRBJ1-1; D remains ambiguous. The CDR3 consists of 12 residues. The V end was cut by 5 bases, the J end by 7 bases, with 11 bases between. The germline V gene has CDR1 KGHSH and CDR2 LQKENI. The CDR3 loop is CASSLLQNEAFF. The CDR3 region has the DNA TGTGCCAGCTCATTATTACAGAATGAAGCTTTCTTT.

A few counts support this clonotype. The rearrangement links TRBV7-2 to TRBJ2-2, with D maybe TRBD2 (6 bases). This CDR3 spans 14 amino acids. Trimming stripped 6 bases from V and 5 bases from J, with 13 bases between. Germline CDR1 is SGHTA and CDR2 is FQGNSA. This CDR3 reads CASRKNAGTGELFF. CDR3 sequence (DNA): TGTGCCAGCAGGAAAAATGCGGGGACCGGGGAGCTGTTTTTT.

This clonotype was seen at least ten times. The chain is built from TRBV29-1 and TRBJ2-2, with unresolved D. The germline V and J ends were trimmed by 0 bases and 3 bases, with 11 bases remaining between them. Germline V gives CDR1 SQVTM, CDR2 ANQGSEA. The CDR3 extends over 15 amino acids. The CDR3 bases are TGCAGCGTTGAAGATGGGGTCGGGTACACCGGGGAGCTGTTTTTT. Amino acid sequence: CSVEDGVGYTGELFF.

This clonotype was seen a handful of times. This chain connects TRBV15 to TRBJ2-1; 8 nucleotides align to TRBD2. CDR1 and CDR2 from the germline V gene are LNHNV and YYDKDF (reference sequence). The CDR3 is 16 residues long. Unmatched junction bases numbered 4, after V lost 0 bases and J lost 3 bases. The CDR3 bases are TGTGCCACCAGCAGAGAAAGGCTAGCGGGCTACAATGAGCAGTTCTTC. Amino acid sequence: CATSRERLAGYNEQFF.

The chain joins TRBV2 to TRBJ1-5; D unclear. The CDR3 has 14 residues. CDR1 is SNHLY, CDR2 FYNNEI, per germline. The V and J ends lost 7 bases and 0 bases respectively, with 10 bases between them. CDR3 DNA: TGTGCCAGCACACTTGGTAGTAGCAATCAGCCCCAGCATTTT. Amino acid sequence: CASTLGSSNQPQHF.

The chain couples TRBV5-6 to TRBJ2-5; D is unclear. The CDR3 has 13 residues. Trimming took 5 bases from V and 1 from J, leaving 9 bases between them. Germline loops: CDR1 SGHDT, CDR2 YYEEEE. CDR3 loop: CASRDGFQETQYF. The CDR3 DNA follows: TGTGCCAGCAGGGACGGATTCCAAGAGACCCAGTACTTC.

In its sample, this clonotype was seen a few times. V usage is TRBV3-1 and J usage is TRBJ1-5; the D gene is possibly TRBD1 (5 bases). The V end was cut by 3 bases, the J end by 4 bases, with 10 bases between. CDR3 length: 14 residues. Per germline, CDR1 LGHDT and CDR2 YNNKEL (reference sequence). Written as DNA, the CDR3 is TGTGCCAGCAGCCACGGGACGGCAAATCAGCCCCAGCATTTT. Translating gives CASSHGTANQPQHF.

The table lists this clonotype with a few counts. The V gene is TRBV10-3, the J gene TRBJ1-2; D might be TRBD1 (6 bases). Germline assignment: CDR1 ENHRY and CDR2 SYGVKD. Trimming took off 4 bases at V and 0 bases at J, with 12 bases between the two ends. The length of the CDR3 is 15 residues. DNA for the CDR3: TGTGCCATCAGTGCGGACAGATTAGCTAACTATGGCTACACCTTC. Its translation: CAISADRLANYGYTF.

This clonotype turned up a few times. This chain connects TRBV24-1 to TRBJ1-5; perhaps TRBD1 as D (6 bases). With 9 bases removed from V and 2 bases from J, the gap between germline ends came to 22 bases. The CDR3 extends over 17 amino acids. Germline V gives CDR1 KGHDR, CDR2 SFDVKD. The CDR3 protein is CATDYRVRPAGNQPQHF. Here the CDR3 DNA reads TGTGCCACCGATTACAGGGTAAGGCCCGCTGGCAATCAGCCCCAGCATTTT.